Shown below are 18 T cell receptor beta chains from a single sample sequenced in a study of blood T cell repertoires in COVID-19. Profiling relied on immunoSEQ multiplex PCR, and the TCRdb table lists in-frame clones only, not all of them. The sample records under 200,000 clones, over 70% being singletons. Specimen: PBMCs or T cells enriched from blood (not recorded which). These receptors originate from a woman aged 55 to 70 who had recovered from COVID-19.

This chain uses TRBV30 with TRBJ2-7; TRBD1 matches 8 bases. This CDR3 has 14 residues. Trimming removed 2 bases from V and 4 bases from J; junction bases left unmatched: 7. The V gene's germline CDR1 is GTSNPN and CDR2 SVGIG (reference sequence). The CDR3 nucleotides are TGTGCCTGGAGTCTAACAGGGGGAGCGTACGAGCAGTACTTC. This sequence encodes CAWSLTGGAYEQYF.

This clone has just a few counts. The sample contains more than one DNA sequence encoding this CDR3. The chain carries TRBV11-2 and TRBJ1-1; the D gene is possibly TRBD1 (5 bases). CDR3 length: 13 residues. From germline, CDR1 is SGHAT and CDR2 FQNNGV. Trimming stripped 3 bases from V and 1 base from J, with 6 bases between. DNA of the CDR3: TGTGCCAGCAGCTTCCAGGGGAACACTGAAGCTTTCTTT. It codes for CASSFQGNTEAFF.

The chain has TRBV28 and TRBJ2-3; the D gene is possibly TRBD2 (6 bases). Looked up from germline, CDR1 is MDHEN and CDR2 is SYDVKM. This CDR3 is 12 amino acids long. The V gene lost 6 bases and the J gene lost 5 bases, with 9 bases spanning the gap. For the CDR3, the DNA is TGTGCCAGCAGCCCAGCGGGAGATACGCAGTATTTT. Protein sequence: CASSPAGDTQYF.

A few counts support this clone. This chain joins TRBV23-1 and TRBJ1-5, with 7 nucleotides matching TRBD1. TRBV23-1 is an ORF, and what it does is uncertain. V gave up 0 bases and J gave up 9 bases; unmatched junction bases: 23. This CDR3 has 20 residues. The CDR3 reads CASSQSMRRCHRGAFRPQHF. CDR3 DNA sequence: TGCGCCAGCAGTCAATCGATGAGGCGGTGTCACAGGGGCGCTTTTAGGCCCCAGCATTTT.

This clone has only a few counts. The same CDR3 arises from other DNA sequences in this sample as well. The chain carries TRBV3-1 (or the pseudogene TRBV3-2) and TRBJ1-6; D may be TRBD1 (5 bases). The CDR3 has 13 amino acids. CDR1 LGHDT and CDR2 YNNKEL come from the germline V gene (reference sequence). Trimming took 1 base from V and 11 from J, leaving 9 bases between them. The CDR3 loop reads CASSQGRGAPLHF. The CDR3, as DNA: TGTGCCAGCAGCCAAGGGAGGGGAGCACCCCTCCACTTT.

This clone was seen once. V is TRBV5-5 and J is TRBJ2-7; TRBD2 agrees at 8 bases. The CDR3 sequence is 16 residues long. The germline CDR1 and CDR2 sequences are SGHKS and YYEKEE (reference sequence). V lost 4 bases, J lost 1 base, and 10 bases stayed unmatched. CDR3 sequence (DNA): TGTGCCAGCAGCCTGTCCGCTAGCGGGCGGTCCTACGAGCAGTACTTC. Translated, it gives CASSLSASGRSYEQYF. Drawing the rest from reference TRBV5-5 and TRBJ2-7, the complete variable domain is DAGVTQSPTHLIKTRGQQVTLRCSPISGHKSVSWYQQVLGQGPQFIFQYYEKEERGRGNFPDRFSARQFPNYSSELNVNALLLGDSALYLCASSLSASGRSYEQYFGPGTRLTVT.

The chain links TRBV10-2 to TRBJ2-1; D may be TRBD2 (6 bases). CDR1 and CDR2 from the germline V gene are WSHSY and SAAADI. CDR3 size: 13 residues. Trimming took off 10 bases at V and 1 base at J, with 11 bases between the two ends. CDR3 region: CATQAGSYNEQFF. The CDR3 nucleotides are TGCGCCACACAAGCGGGTTCCTACAATGAGCAGTTCTTC.

This chain links TRBV2 with TRBJ2-7; D may be TRBD1 or TRBD2 (6 bases each). Germline values: CDR1 SNHLY, CDR2 FYNNEI. The CDR3 loop spans 12 amino acids. Trimming pared 5 bases from V and 6 bases from J, leaving 11 bases between. The CDR3 loop reads CASSKGGLEQYF. The CDR3 DNA follows: TGTGCCAGCAGTAAAGGGGGGCTCGAGCAGTACTTC.

This clone has only a few counts. This chain uses TRBV5-1 with TRBJ1-1; 7 bases are shared with TRBD1. Trimming cost V 5 bases and J 3 bases; bases outside gene matches: 7. The CDR3 runs to 14 residues. The germline CDR1 and CDR2 sequences are SGHRS and YFSETQ. Written as DNA, the CDR3 is TGCGCCAGCAGTTTTCAGGGGGACGACACTGAAGCTTTCTTT. Encoded protein: CASSFQGDDTEAFF.

The rearrangement links TRBV6-5 to TRBJ1-1; D gene uncertain. The CDR3 spans 12 residues. V was trimmed by 7 bases and J by 11 bases, leaving 17 bases between them. Germline loops: CDR1 MNHEY, CDR2 SVGAGI. The CDR3 protein is CASIPGRHIAFF. The CDR3 DNA is TGTGCCAGCATTCCCGGTCGTCATATTGCTTTCTTT.

The CDR3 here is CASSLGTSGSEETQYF. The CDR3 nucleotides are TGTGCCAGCAGCTTGGGGACTAGCGGGAGCGAAGAGACCCAGTACTTC. This chain links TRBV5-8 with TRBJ2-5; TRBD2 aligns across 13 bases. CDR1 is SGHTS, CDR2 YDEGEE, per germline. V trimming: 0 bases; J trimming: 3 bases; junction bases outside the gene matches: 2. The CDR3 is made up of 16 amino acids.

The chain uses TRBV3-1 (or the pseudogene TRBV3-2) and TRBJ1-2, with TRBD1 as a possible D gene (5 bases). Germline CDR1 LGHDT, CDR2 YNNKEL (reference sequence). V was trimmed by 1 base and J by 4 bases, leaving 13 bases between them. The CDR3 consists of 15 residues. The DNA of the CDR3 is TGTGCCAGCAGCCAAGTCGTAGGGGCAGGCTATGGCTACACCTTC. The encoded protein is CASSQVVGAGYGYTF.

The chain employs TRBV6-5 and TRBJ2-7; TRBD1 is a possible D gene (5 bases). CDR3 length equals 13 residues. Trimming took off 4 bases at V and 2 bases at J, with 9 bases between the two ends. Germline V lookup: CDR1 MNHEY, CDR2 SVGAGI. The CDR3 nucleotides are TGTGCCAGCAGTTTGACGGACACCTACGAGCAGTACTTC. The encoded protein is CASSLTDTYEQYF.

The CDR3 DNA is TGTGCCAGCAGCGCACCGGGAAACGGTCAATCACCCCTCCACTTT. Protein: CASSAPGNGQSPLHF. This chain connects TRBV9 to TRBJ1-6, with unresolved D. CDR1 is SGDLS, CDR2 YYNGEE, per germline. The CDR3 is made up of 15 amino acids. Trimming took 3 bases from V and 10 from J, leaving 17 bases between them.

This sequence joins TRBV5-4 and TRBJ2-1; D call uncertain. The CDR3 runs 11 residues. V was shortened by 5 bases and J by 10 bases, with 10 bases between the two germline ends. Germline V gene data show CDR1 as SGHNT and CDR2 as YYREEE (reference sequence). The CDR3 loop is CASSYRREQFF. In DNA form, the CDR3 reads TGTGCCAGCAGTTATAGGCGGGAGCAGTTCTTC. The variable domain in full, with the rest retrieved from reference TRBV5-4 and TRBJ2-1, is ETGVTQSPTHLIKTRGQQVTLRCSSQSGHNTVSWYQQALGQGPQFIFQYYREEENGRGNFPPRFSGLQFPNYSSELNVNALELDDSALYLCASSYRREQFFGPGTRLTVL.

The chain has TRBV11-1 and TRBJ1-1; unclear D gene. CDR1 SGHAT and CDR2 FQDESV come from the germline V gene (reference sequence). V lost 1 base and J lost 5, with 8 bases in between. The CDR3 totals 13 residues. The CDR3 DNA reads TGTGCCAGCAGCTTAGATGGAGGGACTGAAGCTTTCTTT. Its translation is CASSLDGGTEAFF.

The chain joins TRBV3-1 (or the pseudogene TRBV3-2) to TRBJ1-1; D is ambiguous. Trimming shortened V by 7 bases and J by 5 bases, and 14 bases separated the two germline ends. CDR1 and CDR2 (germline): LGHDT, YNNKEL (reference sequence). The CDR3 has 13 amino acids. The CDR3 loop is CASTFNSRTEAFF. In DNA form, the CDR3 reads TGTGCCAGCACTTTTAACAGCAGAACTGAAGCTTTCTTT.

This rearrangement joins TRBV7-3 to TRBJ2-3; the D gene is possibly TRBD2 (7 bases). V was trimmed by 1 base and J by 6 bases, leaving 11 bases between them. The CDR3 is made up of 14 amino acids. Germline V gives CDR1 SGHTA, CDR2 FQGTGA. The CDR3 sequence is CASSLNGGRDTQYF. The CDR3 DNA reads TGTGCCAGCAGCTTAAACGGGGGGCGCGATACGCAGTATTTT.